The T cell receptor beta chain under discussion was sequenced for a study of T cell repertoires in cytomegalovirus infection. In the study overall: Both CMV infection and a matching HLA type were indicated by public TCR beta signatures.

General observations from the study: In two of eight donors, the top clonotype was HLA-C-restricted CMV-specific.

This clonotype was counted many times. Its antigen is unidentified. A single record per CDR3 protein comes from TCRdb applying MiXCR to the reads. This sample yields roughly 320,000 distinct CDR3 sequences, of which 8% to 10% are seen a single time; around 2.5% belongs to the top ten. CDR1 and CDR2 (germline): LNHDA, SQIVND (reference sequence). This CDR3 contains 18 residues. Trimming shortened V by 0 bases and J by 10 bases, and 22 bases separated the two germline ends. The V gene is TRBV19, the J gene TRBJ1-6; no reliable D call. Source material: PBMCs. The TCR sequence derives from a human donor in good health (CMV status not recorded). Some clones in this sample may be carry-over from other donors' samples. The CDR3 is CASSIDRDGMRGRSPLHF. CDR3 DNA sequence: TGTGCCAGTAGTATAGACCGGGATGGAATGCGCGGTAGATCACCCCTCCACTTT.